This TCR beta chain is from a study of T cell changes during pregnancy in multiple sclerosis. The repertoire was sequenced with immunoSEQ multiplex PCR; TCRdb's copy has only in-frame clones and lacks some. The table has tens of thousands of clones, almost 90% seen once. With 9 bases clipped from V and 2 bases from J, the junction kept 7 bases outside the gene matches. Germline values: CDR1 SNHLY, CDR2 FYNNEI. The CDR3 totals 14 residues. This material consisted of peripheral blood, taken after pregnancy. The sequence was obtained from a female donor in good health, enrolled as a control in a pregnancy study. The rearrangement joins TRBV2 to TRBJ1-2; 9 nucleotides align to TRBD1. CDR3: CASIDRGFNYGYTF. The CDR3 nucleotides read TGTGCCAGTATAGACAGGGGGTTCAACTATGGCTACACCTTC.